This T cell receptor (beta chain) came from a study of STAT3 mutations in large granular lymphocyte leukemia. The wider study: More than half of T-LGLL patients received immunosuppressive therapy.

Study observations and caveats: Variable sampling intervals and differing treatment regimens complicated linking therapy response to TCR clonal burden changes. Every T-cell large granular lymphocyte leukemia patient had at least one immunodominant TCR beta clonotype.

This table comes from immunoSEQ multiplex PCR, and its TCRdb copy is limited to in-frame clones, with some not included. The sample lists several thousand clones, 85% to 90% occurring once. The CDR3 has 13 residues. The germline V and J ends were trimmed by 8 bases and 6 bases, with 11 bases remaining between them. Per the germline V gene, CDR1 is ENHRY and CDR2 is SYGVKD. This clone was seen a few times. Antigen: not known. The specimen was peripheral blood mononuclear cells. This TCR came from a man aged 80 or over with T-cell large granular lymphocyte leukemia. Some clones in this sample may be carry-over from other donors' samples. V is TRBV10-3 and J is TRBJ1-6; D is unresolved. CDR3 sequence (DNA): TGTGCCATCTGTCGTGGCCTTAATTCACCCCTCCACTTT. Its translation: CAICRGLNSPLHF.